A selection of T cell receptor beta chains follows, all from one sample in a study of blood T cell repertoires in COVID-19. The table came from immunoSEQ multiplex PCR; TCRdb's copy has only in-frame clones and leaves some out. The sample contains about 330,000 clones, 88% of which appear only once. Sequenced: PBMCs or T cells enriched from blood (not recorded which). The receptors stem from a man aged 25 to 40 who had recovered from COVID-19. CDR3s include the opening cysteine and the closing phenylalanine or tryptophan. D genes are given only for firm matches. Not every row has a clone size; where given, it reads once, few, many or a size class.

V gene	D gene	clone size	J gene	CDR3 DNA	CDR3 protein
TRBV4-1	NA	once	TRBJ1-3	TGCGCCAGCAGCCGACAGGAATCTGGAAACACCATATATTTT	CASSRQESGNTIYF
TRBV20-1	NA	NA	TRBJ2-2	TGCAGTGCCAGTGTGGGGGCGCTTAACACCGGGGAGCTGTTTTTT	CSASVGALNTGELFF
TRBV24-1	NA	NA	TRBJ2-1	TGTGCCACCAGTGACCGACGGGTCAACCCCTACAATGAGCAGTTCTTC	CATSDRRVNPYNEQFF
TRBV5-1	NA	few	TRBJ1-2	TGCGCCAGCAGACTAGGAGCAGGGGATTACTATGGCTACACCTTC	CASRLGAGDYYGYTF
TRBV6-5	NA	NA	TRBJ1-1	TGTGCCAGCAGGCAAGGACAGAACACTGAAGCTTTCTTT	CASRQGQNTEAFF
TRBV10-3	NA	NA	TRBJ2-5	TGTGCCATCAGTGAGTCCCAGGAGACCCAGTACTTC	CAISESQETQYF
TRBV11-2	TRBD1	NA	TRBJ1-6	TGTGCCAGCAGCGCCCCCGGGACAGGGTTCCCCTATAATTCACCCCTCCACTTT	CASSAPGTGFPYNSPLHF
TRBV27	NA	NA	TRBJ2-1	TGTGCCAGCAGTTTAATTCTAGCGCAGAAGTACAATGAGCAGTTCTTC	CASSLILAQKYNEQFF
TRBV7-9	NA	NA	TRBJ2-2	TGTGCCAGCAGCAGCGGACTTAACACCGGGGAGCTGTTTTTT	CASSSGLNTGELFF
TRBV9	NA	NA	TRBJ2-7	TGTGCCAGCAGCCGGACAAGGGACGAGCAGTACTTC	CASSRTRDEQYF
TRBV13	NA	NA	TRBJ1-2	TGTGTCTGGGCACAGGGAACCCTGGGGGGCTACACCTTC	CVWAQGTLGGYTF
TRBV5-1	NA	NA	TRBJ2-7	TGCGCCAGCAGCTTGACATCCAACTACGAGCAGTACTTC	CASSLTSNYEQYF
TRBV27	TRBD2	once	TRBJ2-3	TGTGCCAGCAGTTTTATCCTAGCGGGGGGGCCAGGTACGCAGTATTTT	CASSFILAGGPGTQYF
TRBV10-3	NA	NA	TRBJ1-2	TGTGCCATCAGTGAGAGGCCAGGTCAGGACTATGGCTACACCTTC	CAISERPGQDYGYTF
TRBV4-2	NA	NA	TRBJ1-1	TGTGCCAGCAGCCAAGATCCAGATCTGAACACTGAAGCTTTCTTT	CASSQDPDLNTEAFF
TRBV15	TRBD1	NA	TRBJ2-7	TGTGCCACCAGCAGGTTAACAGGGGGCGGCTACGAGCAGTACTTC	CATSRLTGGGYEQYF
TRBV27	NA	NA	TRBJ1-5	TGTGCCAGCAGTGCAGGGGCAGGGAGCAATCAGCCCCAGCATTTT	CASSAGAGSNQPQHF
TRBV7-2	NA	few	TRBJ1-2	TGTGCCAGCAGCTTAGCTCTCCTTGGGAGCTATGGCTACACCTTC	CASSLALLGSYGYTF
TRBV6-4	NA	NA	TRBJ2-1	TGTGCCAGCAGTGACTCTAGGGGGGGCTACAATGAGCAGTTCTTC	CASSDSRGGYNEQFF
TRBV4-2	NA	NA	TRBJ2-7	TGTGCCAGCAGCCAAGAATGGGCAGATTCGGCTATTATTAGCGGCGTCTCCTACGAGCAGTACTTC	CASSQEWADSAIISGVSYEQYF
TRBV21-1	NA	NA	TRBJ1-4	TGTGCCAGCAGCAAAGAGGGGAGGGTACATAATGAAAAACTGTTTTTT	CASSKEGRVHNEKLFF
TRBV6-5	TRBD1	NA	TRBJ2-7	TGTGCCAGCATCCTGCGACAGGGGACCTCCTACGAGCAGTACTTC	CASILRQGTSYEQYF
TRBV11-3	NA	NA	TRBJ2-1	TGTGCCAGCAGCTTAGATGCCGGGGGAGGTGAGCAGTTCTTC	CASSLDAGGGEQFF
TRBV21-1	NA	NA	TRBJ2-1	TGTGCCAGCAGCAAAGAGGGGCCTTTCTCCTACAATGAGCAGTTCTTC	CASSKEGPFSYNEQFF
TRBV18	NA	few	TRBJ1-2	TGTGCCAGCTCACTTTTGGACACCTCTAACTATGGCTACACCTTC	CASSLLDTSNYGYTF
TRBV6-5	TRBD2	NA	TRBJ2-2	TGTGCCAGCAGTTCGTTTAGCGGGGCTAACACCGGGGAGCTGTTTTTT	CASSSFSGANTGELFF
TRBV2	TRBD1	NA	TRBJ2-2	TGTGCCAGCAGTGCACAGGGGGCCGGGGAGCTGTTTTTT	CASSAQGAGELFF
TRBV6-5	NA	NA	TRBJ2-7	TGTGCCAGCAGTTTACAGGGCTACGAGCAGTACTTC	CASSLQGYEQYF
TRBV7-3	TRBD1	NA	TRBJ2-1	TGTGCCAGCAGCTTAACGCCTACAGGGGTTACTGAGCAGTTCTTC	CASSLTPTGVTEQFF
TRBV3-1/TRBV3-2	NA	NA	TRBJ1-1	TGTGCCAGCAGCCAAGCGGGGGGCACTGAAGCTTTCTTT	CASSQAGGTEAFF
TRBV7-9	TRBD2	NA	TRBJ2-1	TGTGCCAGCAGCTTACGGCTAGCGGGGGGGAATGAGCAGTTCTTC	CASSLRLAGGNEQFF
TRBV18	NA	few	TRBJ2-7	TGTGCCAGCTCACCCCCTGGGCTTGAGCAGTACTTC	CASSPPGLEQYF
TRBV18	TRBD1	NA	TRBJ1-4	TGTGCCAGCTCACCATCTCAGGGGGTCGAAAAACTGTTTTTT	CASSPSQGVEKLFF
TRBV6-5	NA	NA	TRBJ1-1	TGTGCCAGCAGGCGTGGAGAGGAAGCTTTCTTT	CASRRGEEAFF
TRBV2	TRBD2	NA	TRBJ2-1	TGTGCCACAAAGCGGGGTAGCTCCTACAATGAGCAGTTCTTC	CATKRGSSYNEQFF
TRBV5-4	TRBD1	NA	TRBJ1-2	TGTGCCAGCAGCTTCGACAGGGCAGTACTCGATGGCTACACCTTC	CASSFDRAVLDGYTF
TRBV6-6	NA	NA	TRBJ1-6	TGTGCCAGCAGCCCGCGGGATTTGAGCAATTCACCCCTCCACTTT	CASSPRDLSNSPLHF
TRBV9	NA	NA	TRBJ1-3	TGTGCCAGCAGCGCCCACGCCGGGGACATCGGAAACACCATATATTTT	CASSAHAGDIGNTIYF
TRBV15	NA	NA	TRBJ1-1	TGTGCCACCAGCAGAGATCCGGAGGGTGAAGCTTTCTTT	CATSRDPEGEAFF
TRBV5-1	NA	NA	TRBJ2-5	TGCGCCAGCAGCTCCCAGGGATTCGAGACCCAGTACTTC	CASSSQGFETQYF
TRBV6-5	TRBD1	NA	TRBJ1-2	TGTGCCAGCAGTTACTCCAGGACAGGGAACTATGGCTACACCTTC	CASSYSRTGNYGYTF
TRBV9	TRBD1	NA	TRBJ1-1	TGTGCCAGCAGCGTCGCAGGGGGCGGCACTGAAGCTTTCTTT	CASSVAGGGTEAFF
TRBV10-3	NA	NA	TRBJ2-7	TGTGCCATCAGTGTGGGGGCCCCTTGGGAGCAGTACTTC	CAISVGAPWEQYF
TRBV28	NA	NA	TRBJ1-2	TGTGCCAGCAGTCCCCAGGACACCTACTATGGCTACACCTTC	CASSPQDTYYGYTF
TRBV5-6	TRBD1	NA	TRBJ1-6	TGTGCCAGCAGCACAGGGGGCTATAATTCACCCCTCCACTTT	CASSTGGYNSPLHF
TRBV29-1	TRBD1	NA	TRBJ1-1	TGCAGCGTCGGACAGGGCCACACTGAAGCTTTCTTT	CSVGQGHTEAFF
TRBV3-1/TRBV3-2	NA	NA	TRBJ1-2	TGTGCCAGCAGCCAAGGGACCGGGGATGGCTACACCTTC	CASSQGTGDGYTF
TRBV20-1	NA	NA	TRBJ2-1	TGCAGTGCTAGACACAACCTTGAGCAGTTCTTC	CSARHNLEQFF
TRBV30	TRBD1	NA	TRBJ1-5	TGTGCCTGGGCAGGGGGGAACCCAAGCAATCAGCCCCAGCATTTT	CAWAGGNPSNQPQHF
TRBV5-1	TRBD1	NA	TRBJ1-5	TGCGCCAGCAGCTTAGGGACAGGGGAAGGGGAGCCCCAGCATTTT	CASSLGTGEGEPQHF
TRBV2	NA	NA	TRBJ1-3	TGTGCCAGCAGTGAAGTGGATGGGACATTTGGAAACACCATATATTTT	CASSEVDGTFGNTIYF
TRBV6-2/TRBV6-3	TRBD1	once	TRBJ1-4	TGTGCCAGCAGTCAGCCGGGACAGAGTAATGAAAAACTGTTTTTT	CASSQPGQSNEKLFF
TRBV28	NA	NA	TRBJ2-5	TGTGCCAGCAGTTACGGTGGAGAGACCCAGTACTTC	CASSYGGETQYF
TRBV3-1/TRBV3-2	TRBD2	NA	TRBJ2-5	TGTGCCAGCAGCCAAGATCGGACTAGCGGGGTGTGGAAGACCCAGTACTTC	CASSQDRTSGVWKTQYF